This is a list of T cell receptor beta chains from one sample in a study of CD8+ T cells in alopecia areata. Measured with immunoSEQ multiplex PCR; TCRdb has only the in-frame clones, and not every one. The table has some 98,000 clones, 50% to 75% seen once. The sequencing used CD8+ T cells sorted from blood, collected at week 4, from a patient treated with tofacitinib. Source of these receptors: a human donor with alopecia areata. Each CDR3 is given with its conserved first and last residue. A D gene is named only where the DNA matches it firmly. Clone size appears in some rows only: once, few, many, or a class for an expanded clone.

size,V,D,J,CDR3,DNA
few,TRBV27,.,TRBJ1-5,CASSINSNQPQHF,TGTGCCAGCAGCATAAATAGCAATCAGCCCCAGCATTTT
.,TRBV29-1,.,TRBJ1-1,CSSIGFLNTEAFF,TGCAGCTCAATTGGATTTTTGAACACTGAAGCTTTCTTT
.,TRBV25-1,TRBD1,TRBJ1-2,CASKGGLGYGYTF,TGTGCCAGCAAAGGGGGCCTAGGGTATGGCTACACCTTC
.,TRBV5-1,.,TRBJ2-5,CASSLGQINQETQYF,TGCGCCAGCAGCTTAGGACAGATTAACCAAGAGACCCAGTACTTC
.,TRBV5-1,.,TRBJ2-5,CASSPFQYQETQYF,TGCGCCAGCAGCCCATTCCAGTACCAAGAGACCCAGTACTTC
.,TRBV4-3,.,TRBJ1-2,CASSQENDGYGYTF,TGCGCCAGCAGCCAAGAAAATGACGGCTATGGCTACACCTTC
.,TRBV10-3,.,TRBJ1-5,CAIGTYDGNQPQHF,TGTGCCATAGGGACATATGATGGCAATCAGCCCCAGCATTTT
.,TRBV30,.,TRBJ2-3,CAWSTGDADTQYF,TGTGCCTGGAGTACGGGAGACGCAGATACGCAGTATTTT
.,TRBV7-9,TRBD1,TRBJ2-6,CASSLATGQGDSGANVLTF,TGTGCCAGCAGCTTAGCGACCGGGCAGGGGGATTCTGGGGCCAACGTCCTGACTTTC
.,TRBV13,TRBD1,TRBJ2-3,CASSLEGGDTQYF,TGTGCCAGCAGCTTAGAAGGGGGCGATACGCAGTATTTT
.,TRBV9,TRBD1,TRBJ2-1,CASSAGQPEEQFF,TGTGCCAGCAGCGCGGGACAGCCTGAAGAGCAGTTCTTC
few,TRBV25-1,.,TRBJ2-7,CASMTTGTVPYEQYF,TGTGCCAGCATGACGACCGGGACCGTACCCTACGAGCAGTACTTC
.,TRBV5-4,TRBD1,TRBJ2-1,CASSSRDRGWEQFF,TGTGCCAGCAGCTCCCGGGACAGGGGGTGGGAGCAGTTCTTC
.,TRBV6-5,.,TRBJ1-2,CASSYSRVLYGYTF,TGTGCCAGCAGTTACTCGAGAGTGTTGTATGGCTACACCTTC
few,TRBV4-3,TRBD1,TRBJ1-1,CASSQVPPGGTEAFF,TGCGCCAGCAGCCAAGTCCCCCCAGGGGGGACTGAAGCTTTCTTT
.,TRBV4-3,.,TRBJ2-3,CASSQDFPDTQYF,TGCGCCAGCAGCCAAGATTTTCCAGATACGCAGTATTTT
few,TRBV27,.,TRBJ1-5,CASSLSLLSNQPQHF,TGTGCCAGCAGTTTATCTCTGTTAAGCAATCAGCCCCAGCATTTT
.,TRBV28,.,TRBJ2-5,CASSLSAEGETQYF,TGTGCCAGCAGTTTGTCCGCGGAGGGAGAGACCCAGTACTTC
few,TRBV4-1,.,TRBJ1-1,CASSQVPPGRNTEAFF,TGCGCCAGCAGCCAAGTTCCACCAGGGCGGAACACTGAAGCTTTCTTT
.,TRBV7-6,.,TRBJ2-7,CASSSPTPFRSYEQYF,TGTGCCAGCAGCTCGCCAACCCCGTTTCGGTCCTACGAGCAGTACTTC
.,TRBV30,.,TRBJ2-7,CAWRFRPSYEQYF,TGTGCCTGGAGGTTCCGGCCCTCCTACGAGCAGTACTTC
.,TRBV9,.,TRBJ2-7,CASSVGDTYYEQYF,TGTGCCAGCAGCGTAGGGGACACCTACTACGAGCAGTACTTC
.,TRBV29-1,.,TRBJ1-2,CSVVKGDGYTF,TGCAGCGTTGTTAAAGGGGATGGCTACACCTTC
.,TRBV11-2,.,TRBJ2-7,CASSLGGGIYEQYF,TGTGCCAGCAGCTTAGGTGGGGGTATCTACGAGCAGTACTTC
.,TRBV2,TRBD1,TRBJ2-2,CASSRGLGGELFF,TGTGCCAGCAGCAGGGGGCTTGGCGGGGAGCTGTTTTTT
.,TRBV4-1,.,TRBJ2-1,CASSQDLTEQFF,TGCGCCAGCAGCCAAGATTTGACTGAGCAGTTCTTC
.,TRBV5-1,.,TRBJ2-3,CASSSDRPTDTQYF,TGCGCCAGCAGCTCCGACAGACCCACAGATACGCAGTATTTT
.,TRBV5-1,.,TRBJ2-1,CASSLAPEGNEQFF,TGCGCCAGCAGCTTGGCGCCAGAGGGGAATGAGCAGTTCTTC
once,TRBV25-1,TRBD1,TRBJ1-2,CASTWTGGSDGYTF,TGTGCCAGCACCTGGACAGGGGGCTCGGATGGCTACACCTTC
.,TRBV4-1,TRBD1,TRBJ2-5,CASSPGQGYRETQYF,TGCGCCAGCAGCCCGGGACAGGGGTATAGGGAGACCCAGTACTTC
.,TRBV29-1,.,TRBJ1-1,CSVENMNTEAFF,TGCAGCGTTGAGAACATGAACACTGAAGCTTTCTTT
.,TRBV9,.,TRBJ2-3,CASSGGTTSTDTQYF,TGTGCCAGCAGCGGCGGGACGACTAGCACAGATACGCAGTATTTT
.,TRBV27,TRBD2,TRBJ2-5,CASSTFGGEETQYF,TGTGCCAGCAGTACCTTCGGGGGGGAAGAGACCCAGTACTTC
many,TRBV4-2,TRBD2,TRBJ2-1,CASSQDNLGLGGGVWEQFF,TGTGCCAGCAGCCAAGATAATCTCGGCTTGGGCGGGGGGGTGTGGGAGCAGTTCTTC
.,TRBV2,.,TRBJ2-3,CATYSGEYADTQYF,TGTGCCACGTATAGCGGAGAGTATGCAGATACGCAGTATTTT
.,TRBV29-1,TRBD2,TRBJ2-7,CSVGPSGTYEQYF,TGCAGCGTTGGCCCTAGCGGGACCTACGAGCAGTACTTC
few,TRBV28,TRBD1,TRBJ2-3,CASSSGQSRRSDTQYF,TGTGCCAGCAGTTCGGGACAGTCTCGTCGGTCAGATACGCAGTATTTT
once,TRBV20-1,.,TRBJ2-1,CSAREWGEQFF,TGCAGTGCTAGAGAATGGGGGGAGCAGTTCTTC
.,TRBV15,.,TRBJ1-1,CATSGRGVNTEAFF,TGTGCCACCAGCGGCCGCGGGGTGAACACTGAAGCTTTCTTT
.,TRBV9,.,TRBJ1-2,CASSVASGAGTGYTF,TGTGCCAGCAGCGTAGCTTCTGGGGCCGGTACTGGCTACACCTTC
few,TRBV4-1,.,TRBJ2-5,CASSQDAGTRETQYF,TGCGCCAGCAGCCAAGATGCCGGGACGAGGGAGACCCAGTACTTC
.,TRBV4-1,.,TRBJ2-7,CASSQDPTGPYEQYF,TGCGCCAGCAGCCAAGATCCAACAGGCCCCTACGAGCAGTACTTC